Detailed here is one TCR beta chain. Donors were grouped by their self-reported clinical history. V lost 6 bases to trimming and J lost 1 base; unmatched junction nucleotides: 12. Germline V gives CDR1 KGHSH, CDR2 LQKENI. There are 17 residues in the CDR3. Measured with immunoSEQ multiplex PCR; TCRdb has only the in-frame clones, and not every one. Of more than 350,000 clones in the sample, around nine tenths were seen once. This sample is part of a study of blood T cell repertoires in COVID-19. Whole-study context: Material from acute and convalescent COVID-19 was sourced from the United States, Italy and Spain. T cells, B-cell-depleted T cells, or PBMCs supplied cDNA or gDNA.

The genes are TRBV18 and TRBJ1-5, with 7 bases fitting TRBD1. The receptor was derived from a woman between 45 and 60 years old who had recovered from COVID-19. The sample taken for sequencing was PBMCs or T cells enriched from blood (not recorded which). This CDR3 reads CASSRGQAPASNQPQHF. The CDR3 DNA sequence: TGTGCCAGCTCTCGTGGACAGGCCCCGGCCAGCAATCAGCCCCAGCATTTT.